The 27 T cell receptor beta chains in this list originate from one sample, sequenced in a study of tumor-infiltrating lymphocytes in primary liver carcinoma. Making TCR beta cDNA involved 400 to 600 ng total RNA and a constant-region primer. Sequencing libraries for TCR beta derived from three nested multiplex PCR rounds that used slightly modified ARM-PCR. The first two PCR rounds used TRBV1-TRBV30 forward primers with a C-beta reverse primer, around 10 cycles each. TCRdb fed the multiplex PCR reads into MiXCR, producing one record per CDR3 protein. The sample shows a few hundred thousand distinct CDR3 sequences, approximately 58% of them seen only once. Unsorted whole blood yielded blood RNA, and germline DNA was extracted as well. The material sequenced was peripheral blood. Receptor source: a woman aged 25 to 39 with primary liver carcinoma and hepatitis B virus infection.

CDR3 sequence: CASRPPAGVASGANVLTF. DNA of the CDR3: TGTGCCAGCAGGCCCCCAGCGGGAGTAGCATCTGGGGCCAACGTCCTGACTTTC. The chain employs TRBV6-2 or TRBV6-3 and TRBJ2-6; 8 nucleotides match TRBD2. Germline V gene sequence: CDR1 MNHEY, CDR2 SVGEGT. The CDR3 loop spans 18 amino acids. J lost 1 base, V lost 6 bases, and 11 bases had no gene match.

This clonotype has a count of ten or more. The V gene is TRBV7-9, the J gene TRBJ2-1; either TRBD1 or TRBD2 may fit D (6 bases each). The CDR3 is 16 amino acids. V was cut by 6 bases and J by 3 bases, with 18 bases left in between. Germline CDR1 and CDR2: SEHNR and FQNEAQ (reference sequence). The CDR3 region is CASRRKTGTDYNEQFF. Here the CDR3 DNA reads TGTGCCAGCAGACGAAAAACAGGGACTGACTACAATGAGCAGTTCTTC.

The count of this clonotype is one. A read error may explain this, as a much larger clone is one base away. The genes are TRBV6-5 and TRBJ2-1; D possibly corresponds to TRBD2 (5 bases). CDR1 MNHEY and CDR2 SVGAGI come from the germline V gene. The CDR3 is made up of 13 amino acids. The CDR3 DNA reads as TGTGCCACCAGTTACTCAGTCGGGGAAGGGCAGTTCTTC. It codes for CATSYSVGEGQFF.

As for this clonotype: A much larger clone lies one base from this, so it may be a read error. Here the CDR3 omits its conserved ending phenylalanine or tryptophan, so a read error is the likely source. This chain joins TRBV28 and TRBJ1-1; weak D call: TRBD1 (6 bases). CDR1 and CDR2 (germline): MDHEN, SYDVKM. V lost 7 bases, J lost 1 base, and 10 bases lay in between. The CDR3 extends over 13 amino acids. CDR3 sequence (DNA): TGTGCCAGCACCTTGACAGGGAACACTGAAGCTTTCCTT. Its translation: CASTLTGNTEAFL.

The chain is built from TRBV12-3 or TRBV12-4 and TRBJ2-5, with 9 bases that match TRBD1. There are 15 residues in the CDR3. V was clipped by 4 bases and J by 3 bases; unmatched bases: 6. The CDR3 region has the DNA TGTGCCAGCAGTTCTAATGACAGGGGGAAAGAGACCCAGTACTTC. Amino acid sequence: CASSSNDRGKETQYF.

A remark on this clonotype: This is likely a read error, given that the CDR3 carries no conserved phenylalanine or tryptophan at its end. The chain is built from TRBV29-1 and TRBJ2-1; D is unclear. CDR1 and CDR2 from the germline V gene are SQVTM and ANQGSEA. Trimming shortened V by 4 bases and J by 4 bases, and 20 bases separated the two germline ends. The length of the CDR3 is 16 residues. The CDR3 protein is CSVVKSRAPSYNEQFS. The CDR3 coding sequence is TGCAGCGTTGTGAAGTCTAGGGCCCCCTCTTACAATGAGCAGTTCTCC.

This clonotype was seen only once. The gene calls are TRBV28 and TRBJ1-6; 8 nucleotides line up with TRBD1. From germline, CDR1 is MDHEN and CDR2 SYDVKM. The length of the CDR3 is 17 residues. Germline trimming cut 5 bases from V and 8 bases from J; bases unmatched to any gene: 14. The CDR3 bases are TGTGCCAGCAGTCCGTTAAGTCCGGGACAGGCAGATTCACCCCTCCACTTT. Residues: CASSPLSPGQADSPLHF. The whole variable domain, filled in from reference TRBV28 and TRBJ1-6, reads DVKVTQSSRYLVKRTGEKVFLECVQDMDHENMFWYRQDPGLGLRLIYFSYDVKMKEKGDIPEGYSVSREKKERFSLILESASTNQTSMYLCASSPLSPGQADSPLHFGNGTRLTVT.

This clonotype was observed a few times. This rearrangement joins TRBV5-6 to TRBJ2-3; a possible D gene is TRBD2 (6 bases). This CDR3 spans 15 amino acids. Looked up from germline, CDR1 is SGHDT and CDR2 is YYEEEE. Trimming stripped 1 base from V and 2 bases from J, with 11 bases between. The CDR3 DNA reads as TGTGCCAGCAGCTTGATCCAGGACTACACAGATACGCAGTATTTT. It is translated as CASSLIQDYTDTQYF.

The chain carries TRBV30 and TRBJ1-2; D is possibly TRBD1 (5 bases). Trimming pared 4 bases from V and 8 bases from J, leaving 14 bases between. The CDR3 has 12 residues. Germline V gene lookup returns CDR1 GTSNPN and CDR2 SVGIG (reference sequence). In DNA form, the CDR3 reads TGTGCCTGGATTACAGGTGGAATGGGCTACACCTTC. This translates into CAWITGGMGYTF.

Only a few counts were recorded for this clonotype. The J gene is TRBJ2-7, the V gene TRBV7-9; perhaps TRBD2 as D (6 bases). From germline, CDR1 is SEHNR and CDR2 FQNEAQ (reference sequence). Trimming removed 0 bases from V and 2 bases from J, with 11 bases in between. The CDR3 length is 15 residues. In DNA, the CDR3 is TGTGCCAGCAGCTTAGCTAGGCGGGGAACCTACGAGCAGTACTTC. Its protein is CASSLARRGTYEQYF.

This clonotype was counted a few times. V usage is TRBV5-1 and J usage is TRBJ1-2, with D possibly matching TRBD1 (5 bases). V gave up 3 bases and J gave up 4 bases, with 13 bases separating them. The CDR3 contains 14 residues. Germline V gene lookup returns CDR1 SGHRS and CDR2 YFSETQ. The CDR3 loop is CASSYSGTSYGYTF. The DNA for the CDR3 is TGCGCCAGCAGCTACTCCGGGACGAGCTATGGCTACACCTTC.

V gene TRBV5-1 combines with J gene TRBJ2-3, with D uncertain. The V gene lost 2 bases and the J gene lost 6 bases, with 4 bases spanning the gap. CDR3 size: 11 residues. The germline gives CDR1 SGHRS, CDR2 YFSETQ. The CDR3 nucleotides are TGCGCCAGCAGCTTCCAGGATACGCAGTATTTT. It encodes CASSFQDTQYF.

This clonotype appeared once. The V gene is TRBV30, the J gene TRBJ1-4; TRBD1 might be the D (6 bases). The CDR3 loop spans 14 amino acids. V gave up 8 bases and J gave up 13 bases, with 26 bases separating them. Germline V gives CDR1 GTSNPN, CDR2 SVGIG (reference sequence). The chain's CDR3 is CAGGPGTPTGILFF. The CDR3 DNA reads as TGTGCCGGCGGGCCGGGGACACCAACTGGCATACTGTTTTTT.

Details on this clonotype: One base away lies a much larger clone, so this may be a sequencing read error. The chain is built from TRBV4-1 and TRBJ2-7; TRBD2 matches at 8 bases. The CDR3 sequence is 16 residues long. Germline V gene sequence: CDR1 MGHRA, CDR2 YSYEKL. The ends lost 2 bases at V and 4 bases at J; junction bases unmatched: 10. The CDR3 DNA is TGCGCCAGCAGCCAAATGGGACTAGAGGGAGAGTACGAGCAGTACTTC. This encodes CASSQMGLEGEYEQYF.

V gene TRBV6-5 combines with J gene TRBJ1-2, with no clear D. Germline CDR1 is MNHEY and CDR2 is SVGAGI. Trimming took off 2 bases at V and 5 bases at J, with 12 bases between the two ends. This CDR3 is built from 14 residues. This chain's CDR3 is CASSYDGESYGYTF. Written as DNA, the CDR3 is TGTGCCAGCAGTTACGACGGTGAGAGTTATGGCTACACCTTC.

This clonotype has more than one count but fewer than ten. DNA for the CDR3: TGTGCCAGCAGTCTAGAGACCGGGCATGGCTACACCTTC. Its translation is CASSLETGHGYTF. V gene TRBV7-9 combines with J gene TRBJ1-2; the D is unclear. CDR1 is SEHNR and CDR2 is FQNEAQ in the germline V gene (reference sequence). There are 13 residues in the CDR3. V dropped 6 bases and J dropped 6 bases, with 14 bases sitting between them.

The V and J genes are TRBV6-2 or TRBV6-3 and TRBJ2-7; 10 bases fit TRBD1. CDR3 length equals 16 residues. V dropped 6 bases and J dropped 4; count of bases not matched to a gene: 12. The germline V gene encodes CDR1 MNHEY and CDR2 SVGEGT. The CDR3 region is CASRSIFRDRGYEQYF. The CDR3 DNA follows: TGTGCCAGCAGATCTATCTTCCGGGACAGGGGATACGAGCAGTACTTC.

There are many counts of this clonotype. The chain links TRBV6-5 to TRBJ2-1; D uncertain. Germline CDR1 MNHEY, CDR2 SVGAGI. With 0 bases removed from V and 2 bases from J, the gap between germline ends came to 11 bases. The CDR3 totals 16 residues. The CDR3 is CASSYSTQPAYNEQFF. The CDR3 bases are TGTGCCAGCAGTTACTCCACGCAGCCCGCCTACAATGAGCAGTTCTTC.

This clonotype occurred a few times. The CDR3 loop reads CASSLLRGIYEQYF. Written as DNA, the CDR3 is TGTGCCAGCAGTCTTCTTCGGGGAATCTACGAGCAGTACTTC. J is TRBJ2-7 and V is TRBV28; possibly TRBD2 for D (5 bases). The germline gives CDR1 MDHEN, CDR2 SYDVKM. The CDR3 has 14 residues. V was cut by 5 bases and J by 3 bases, with 14 bases left in between.

This clonotype showed up just a few times. The chain employs TRBV28 and TRBJ2-3; possibly TRBD2 for D (5 bases). Trimming cost V 0 bases and J 3 bases, with 13 bases left between them. The CDR3 extends over 16 amino acids. Germline assignment: CDR1 MDHEN and CDR2 SYDVKM. CDR3 DNA sequence: TGTGCCAGCAGTTTATGGTTTCCAACTAGTACAGATACGCAGTATTTT. The encoded protein is CASSLWFPTSTDTQYF.

This chain connects TRBV12-3 or TRBV12-4 to TRBJ2-2, with a tentative D call TRBD2 (5 bases). V lost 3 bases, J lost 10 bases, and 18 bases lay in between. This CDR3 has 15 amino acids. The CDR3 loop reads CASSLVSRVSVELFF. The CDR3 DNA is TGTGCCAGCAGTTTGGTTTCGCGGGTCTCAGTGGAGCTGTTTTTT.

This clonotype has more than one count but fewer than ten. J is TRBJ2-6 and V is TRBV6-6; D remains unclear. Per germline, CDR1 MNHNY and CDR2 SVGAGI (reference sequence). Deletions cut 5 bases from V and 0 bases from J, with 17 bases between. The CDR3 contains 18 residues. The CDR3 DNA follows: TGTGCCAGCAGTCACTGGACCGGCGCCAGCTCTGGGGCCAACGTCCTGACTTTC. This translates into CASSHWTGASSGANVLTF.

To note about this clonotype: Sequence at one end of the junction differs from germline and may be a read error. The chain employs TRBV12-3 or TRBV12-4 and TRBJ2-7; no definite D call. This CDR3 spans 13 amino acids. DNA of the CDR3: TGTGTCAGCAGTTTAGGGATTACCTACGAGCAGTACTTC. This translates into CVSSLGITYEQYF.

As to this clonotype: Its ends do not fully match the called genes, so a read error is possible. The rearrangement joins TRBV11-3 to TRBJ2-7; no clear D. This CDR3 region has 16 residues. Germline V gene sequence: CDR1 SGHNT, CDR2 YENEEA. The CDR3 loop reads CASSLDSVPSLYEECF. In DNA form, the CDR3 reads TGTGCCAGCAGCTTAGACTCAGTGCCGTCATTGTACGAGGAGTGCTTC.

The chain is built from TRBV6-6 and TRBJ2-1; D call uncertain. The CDR3 covers 12 residues. Germline values: CDR1 MNHNY, CDR2 SVGAGI (reference sequence). V shed 2 bases and J shed 7 bases, with 6 bases lying between them. The CDR3 nucleotides are TGTGCCAGCAGTTACGCAGCGAATGAGCAGTTCTTC. Translating it yields CASSYAANEQFF.

As concerns this clonotype: It may be a read error: a sequence one base away is much more abundant. The chain is built from TRBV14 and TRBJ2-7, with D tentatively TRBD2 (6 bases). This CDR3 spans 15 amino acids. Trimming took 4 bases from V and 3 from J, leaving 16 bases between them. Germline V CDR1 and CDR2: SGHDN, FVKESK. For the CDR3, the DNA is TGTGCCAGCAGCCTTGCGAGGACTACCGGCTACGAGCAGTACTTC. Its protein is CASSLARTTGYEQYF.

Regarding this clonotype: This likely comes from a read error, as the CDR3 has no conserved phenylalanine or tryptophan at its end. The chain couples TRBV11-2 to TRBJ2-2; D is possibly TRBD2 (6 bases). Per the germline V gene, CDR1 is SGHAT and CDR2 is FQNNGV. The germline V and J ends were trimmed by 6 bases and 9 bases, with 14 bases remaining between them. CDR3 length: 13 residues. The CDR3 sequence is CASSPRLGRELFL. The CDR3 nucleotides read TGTGCCAGCAGTCCTAGACTAGGCAGGGAGCTGTTTTTA.